Below, 3 T cell receptor beta chains from the same sample are listed, as sequenced in a study of cytomegalovirus exposure and HLA in healthy donors. This table comes from immunoSEQ multiplex PCR, and its TCRdb copy is limited to in-frame clones, with some not included. The table shows 80,000 to 95,000 clones, with approximately 96% occurring only once. The specimen was PBMCs. These receptors were collected from a woman between 18 and 30 years old in good health and CMV-seronegative.

The rearrangement joins TRBV10-1 to TRBJ2-1; 7 positions match TRBD2. The CDR3 is 16 amino acids. J was trimmed by 0 bases and V by 2 bases; bases with no gene match: 4. Germline assignment: CDR1 WNHNN and CDR2 SYGVQD (reference sequence). In DNA form, the CDR3 reads TGCGCCAGCAGTGAGGGTCTAGCGGCCTCCTACAATGAGCAGTTCTTC. This codes for CASSEGLAASYNEQFF.

The chain employs TRBV13 and TRBJ2-1, with 7 bases that match TRBD2. The V and J ends lost 1 base and 5 bases, in that order; junction bases with no gene match: 8. Germline assignment: CDR1 PRHDT and CDR2 FYEKMQ (reference sequence). The CDR3 totals 16 residues. The CDR3, as DNA: TGTGCCAGCAGCTTAGATCCCCTAGCGGCGAACAATGAGCAGTTCTTC. As protein: CASSLDPLAANNEQFF.

DNA for the CDR3: TGTGCCAGCAGCTTAGCTCCGATGCAGGCCTCTGGAAACACCATATATTTT. Translated, it gives CASSLAPMQASGNTIYF. This chain links TRBV7-9 with TRBJ1-3; D unclear. Trimming stripped 0 bases from V and 0 bases from J, with 12 bases between. The CDR3 extends over 17 amino acids. Germline CDR1 and CDR2: SEHNR and FQNEAQ (reference sequence).